One and the same sample provided the 6 T cell receptor beta chains below, sequenced in a study of T cells in Graves' hyperthyroidism and ophthalmopathy. The CDR3 regions of TCR beta were amplified from RNA transcripts. Carried out on the TCR CDR3, a first-round RT-PCR used the HTBI primer set. TCRdb called the multiplex PCR reads again in MiXCR, with one record for every CDR3 protein. This sample has around 600,000 distinct CDR3 sequences, with approximately 15% found just once. The specimen was blood. The receptors derive from a woman aged 25 to 39 with Graves' hyperthyroidism.

This clonotype was found many times. The chain employs TRBV2 and TRBJ1-5; unclear D gene. V dropped 6 bases and J dropped 3 bases, with 21 bases sitting between them. Germline CDR1 is SNHLY and CDR2 is FYNNEI. CDR3 length: 17 residues. The CDR3 sequence: CASSHDISRGPNQPQHF. The CDR3 nucleotides read TGTGCCAGCAGCCACGACATTTCCCGAGGCCCCAATCAGCCCCAGCATTTT.

The chain couples TRBV6-9 to TRBJ2-3, with 10 bases fitting TRBD2. The length of the CDR3 is 15 residues. Germline lookup yields CDR1 MNHGY and CDR2 SVAAGI. The V gene end was trimmed by 5 bases and the J gene end by 7 bases; junction bases not matched to a gene: 9. CDR3 sequence (DNA): TGTGCCAGCAGTCATCCAACTAGCGGGGCGAATACGCAGTATTTT. As protein: CASSHPTSGANTQYF.

The table lists this clonotype with a few counts. This may be a read error: a much more frequent sequence differs by one nucleotide. V is TRBV20-1 and J is TRBJ2-7, with 7 positions matching TRBD1. V trimming: 5 bases; J trimming: 3 bases; junction bases outside the gene matches: 16. CDR1 and CDR2 (germline): DFQATT, SNEGSKA (reference sequence). This CDR3 has 16 amino acids. DNA for the CDR3: TGCAGTGCTTGGGGGCAAAGGGGGCGTGAATACTACGAGCAGTACTTC. It specifies CSAWGQRGREYYEQYF.

This clonotype showed up many times. The chain carries TRBV14 and TRBJ2-1; tentative D call: TRBD2 (6 bases). The CDR3 is made up of 15 amino acids. Trimming stripped 6 bases from V and 8 bases from J, with 20 bases between. CDR1 and CDR2 from the germline V gene are SGHDN and FVKESK. The CDR3 region is CASRRGGINTDEQFF. In nucleotides, the CDR3 is TGTGCCAGCAGAAGGGGCGGGATAAATACGGATGAGCAGTTCTTC.

In its sample, this clonotype was seen many times. Written as DNA, the CDR3 is TGTGCCAGCAGCTCCTTCAGGGGCGGAGGGGACACTGAAGCTTTCTTT. This sequence encodes CASSSFRGGGDTEAFF. The genes are TRBV7-2 and TRBJ1-1; a possible D gene is TRBD1 (6 bases). The CDR3 is made up of 16 amino acids. The germline V gene has CDR1 SGHTA and CDR2 FQGNSA. The ends were cut back, 4 bases at V and 3 bases at J, with 18 bases in the middle.

This clonotype was recorded many times. In DNA form, the CDR3 reads TGCAGCGTTGTCAGTCTGGAAAACTACGAGCAGTACTTC. Translation gives CSVVSLENYEQYF. V gene TRBV29-1 combines with J gene TRBJ2-7; D remains ambiguous. The CDR3 has 13 residues. Germline CDR1 is SQVTM and CDR2 is ANQGSEA. Trimming left V 4 bases short and J 3 bases short, with 13 bases between.